The 6 T cell receptor beta chains below come from one sample, sequenced in a study of blood T cell repertoires in COVID-19. TCRdb keeps only in-frame clones here, not all; method: immunoSEQ multiplex PCR. Found here are about 490,000 clones, approximately 85% of them singletons; the top ten hold approximately 3.2%. Sequenced sample: peripheral blood. Receptors were obtained from a human donor in a cohort sampled during active COVID-19.

The chain recombines TRBV30 with TRBJ1-2; unclear D gene. Germline lookup yields CDR1 GTSNPN and CDR2 SVGIG (reference sequence). This CDR3 has 13 amino acids. The V end was cut by 2 bases, the J end by 0 bases, with 7 bases between. The CDR3 DNA sequence: TGTGCCTGGAGTACAAATCCTAACTATGGCTACACCTTC. It codes for CAWSTNPNYGYTF. The entire variable domain, with the rest obtained from reference TRBV30 and TRBJ1-2, is as follows: SQTIHQWPATLVQPVGSPLSLECTVEGTSNPNLYWYRQAAGRGLQLLFYSVGIGQISSEVPQNLSASRPQDRQFILSSKKLLLSDSGFYLCAWSTNPNYGYTFGSGTRLTVV.

This chain joins TRBV7-9 and TRBJ1-6, with no clear D. Trimming pared 3 bases from V and 15 bases from J, leaving 15 bases between. The CDR3 loop spans 13 amino acids. From germline, CDR1 is SEHNR and CDR2 FQNEAQ (reference sequence). The CDR3: CASSFGGVEYLHF. CDR3 DNA: TGTGCCAGCAGCTTTGGCGGGGTGGAGTACCTCCACTTT. Full variable domain (outside the CDR3, taken from reference TRBV7-9 and TRBJ1-6): DTGVSQNPRHKITKRGQNVTFRCDPISEHNRLYWYRQTLGQGPEFLTYFQNEAQLEKSRLLSDRFSAERPKGSFSTLEIQRTEQGDSAMYLCASSFGGVEYLHFGNGTRLTVT.

This sequence joins TRBV19 and TRBJ1-5; D is perhaps TRBD1 (6 bases). Germline CDR1 reads LNHDA; CDR2 reads SQIVND (reference sequence). V dropped 2 bases and J dropped 5 bases, with 22 bases sitting between them. There are 18 residues in the CDR3. The chain's CDR3 is CASSISISPRGLDQPQHF. The CDR3, as DNA: TGTGCCAGTAGTATATCAATCAGTCCCAGGGGTCTAGATCAGCCCCAGCATTTT.

The chain combines TRBV11-2 with TRBJ2-5; no reliable D call. CDR3 size: 16 residues. Between the trimmed V and J ends, which lost 1 base and 1 base, there was a span of 13 bases. The germline V gene encodes CDR1 SGHAT and CDR2 FQNNGV. CDR3 loop: CASSLGSALGQETQYF. The CDR3 DNA is TGTGCCAGCAGCTTAGGGAGCGCCTTAGGCCAAGAGACCCAGTACTTC.

The V and J genes are TRBV11-2 and TRBJ2-7, with D tentatively TRBD1 (6 bases). Per germline, CDR1 SGHAT and CDR2 FQNNGV. With 5 bases removed from V and 2 bases from J, the gap between germline ends came to 13 bases. CDR3 length: 14 residues. This CDR3 reads CASSADSVAYEQYF. CDR3 coding DNA: TGTGCCAGCAGCGCGGACAGTGTAGCCTACGAGCAGTACTTC.

V and J are TRBV3-1 (or the pseudogene TRBV3-2) and TRBJ2-2; a possible D gene is TRBD2 (6 bases). This CDR3 has 16 residues. V dropped 4 bases and J dropped 6 bases, with 18 bases sitting between them. Germline CDR1 is LGHDT and CDR2 is YNNKEL (reference sequence). CDR3 DNA: TGTGCCAGCAGCCCCGCGATACCTCCGGGGGCCGGGGAGCTGTTTTTT. Its translation is CASSPAIPPGAGELFF.